This is a list of T cell receptor beta chains from one sample in a study of OX40 agonist ivuxolimab in advanced cancers. The method was immunoSEQ multiplex PCR; TCRdb's version includes in-frame clones alone and lacks a portion of them. The profile shows about 120,000 clones, 80% to 90% of them singletons. Sequenced material: CD4+ or CD8+ T cells sorted from blood, taken in a trial of the OX40 agonist ivuxolimab. These receptors came from an adult with an advanced solid tumor such as melanoma, head and neck, liver or kidney cancer. Each CDR3 is given with its conserved first and last residue. The order of the fields is clone size, J gene, D gene, CDR3 length, V gene, CDR3 protein, CDR3 DNA. The D gene is left open where the match is weak. The size field is filled for only some rows; it gives once, few, many or a size class.

NA	TRBJ1-3	TRBD1	15	TRBV18	CASSPPTGAGNTIYF	TGTGCCAGCTCACCACCGACAGGGGCTGGAAACACCATATATTTT
NA	TRBJ1-2	NA	14	TRBV6-1	CASSGALQGYGYTF	TGTGCCAGCAGTGGGGCGCTACAGGGCTATGGCTACACCTTC
NA	TRBJ1-4	TRBD1	14	TRBV5-6	CASSLGQGSEKLFF	TGTGCCAGCAGCCTTGGACAGGGAAGTGAAAAACTGTTTTTT
NA	TRBJ2-1	TRBD1	15	TRBV28	CASSLWQGARDEQFF	TGTGCCAGCAGTTTATGGCAGGGGGCAAGGGATGAGCAGTTCTTC
NA	TRBJ1-5	NA	14	TRBV7-2	CASSSGGGGQPQHF	TGTGCCAGCAGCTCGGGGGGGGGCGGACAGCCCCAGCATTTT
NA	TRBJ2-1	NA	18	TRBV7-2	CASSLAFFTRSRDNEQFF	TGTGCCAGCAGCTTAGCCTTCTTCACAAGATCCCGTGACAATGAGCAGTTCTTC
NA	TRBJ2-7	TRBD2	14	TRBV9	CASSVGLAGREQYF	TGTGCCAGCAGCGTAGGACTAGCTGGGCGCGAGCAGTACTTC
NA	TRBJ2-5	TRBD2	16	TRBV10-2	CASSERIAGGQETQYF	TGCGCCAGCAGTGAGAGAATAGCGGGGGGGCAAGAGACCCAGTACTTC
NA	TRBJ1-1	NA	13	TRBV6-4	CASSEQGGTEAFF	TGTGCCAGCAGTGAGCAGGGAGGGACTGAAGCTTTCTTT
NA	TRBJ1-1	NA	13	TRBV19	CASSPHGGTEAFF	TGTGCCAGTAGTCCCCACGGGGGCACTGAAGCTTTCTTT
NA	TRBJ2-7	NA	14	TRBV6-4	CASPAARFSYEQYF	TGTGCTAGCCCCGCAGCCAGATTCTCCTACGAGCAGTACTTC
NA	TRBJ2-3	TRBD2	14	TRBV9	CASSVPSGGNTQYF	TGTGCCAGCAGCGTTCCTAGCGGGGGAAACACGCAGTATTTT
NA	TRBJ1-2	TRBD1	14	TRBV28	CASSLGQANYGYTF	TGTGCCAGCAGTCTGGGACAGGCTAACTATGGCTACACCTTC
NA	TRBJ2-5	NA	17	TRBV11-2	CASSLGGPRGRGDTQYF	TGTGCCAGCAGCTTAGGAGGCCCCAGGGGAAGGGGGGACACCCAGTACTTC
once	TRBJ1-5	TRBD1	17	TRBV7-9	CASSLVRDRYSNQPQHF	TGTGCCAGCAGCTTAGTGCGGGACAGATATAGCAATCAGCCCCAGCATTTT
NA	TRBJ2-7	TRBD1	14	TRBV7-3	CASSPRQGSYEQYF	TGTGCCAGCAGCCCCAGACAGGGTTCCTACGAGCAGTACTTC
NA	TRBJ1-5	NA	13	TRBV6-6	CASSPRSNQPQHF	TGTGCCAGCAGTCCACGAAGCAATCAGCCCCAGCATTTT
NA	TRBJ1-1	NA	14	TRBV7-3	CASSLGGGSTEAFF	TGTGCCAGCAGTCTAGGGGGAGGGAGCACTGAAGCTTTCTTT
NA	TRBJ1-6	TRBD1	15	TRBV7-2	CASSLVGQESSPLHF	TGTGCCAGCAGCTTAGTGGGACAGGAGAGTTCACCCCTCCACTTT
NA	TRBJ2-7	TRBD1	12	TRBV7-2	CASSSQGDEQYF	TGTGCCAGCAGCTCCCAGGGGGACGAGCAGTACTTC
NA	TRBJ2-1	TRBD1	13	TRBV29-1	CSVPGTGLYEQFF	TGCAGCGTTCCCGGGACAGGGTTGTATGAGCAGTTCTTC
NA	TRBJ1-5	TRBD1	15	TRBV18	CASSPGTGYNQPQHF	TGTGCCAGCTCACCGGGGACAGGCTACAATCAGCCCCAGCATTTT